This T cell receptor beta chain emerged from a study of T cell clones after liver transplantation. Looking at the study overall: TCRbeta sequencing after a pre-transplant mixed lymphocyte reaction identified graft-donor-reactive clones, later tracked in post-transplant blood.

Sorting of unstimulated PBMCs yielded separate CD3+CD4+ and CD3+CD8+ fractions. Using immunoSEQ multiplex PCR, the repertoire was profiled, and TCRdb retains in-frame clones only, with some absent. The table records about 74,000 clones, 80% of them present only once. Comments on this clone: The antigen is unknown.

Study-level points and caveats: Small, mixed patient groups and varying post-transplant times limit these conclusions.

The origin of this receptor is a human donor who received a liver transplant. Source: CD4+ T cells from blood, taken before liver transplant.

The CDR3 DNA is TGTGCCAGCAGCGTAGGGGACCTGAGCACTGAAGCTTTCTTT. This encodes CASSVGDLSTEAFF. V and J are TRBV9 and TRBJ1-1; D may be TRBD1 (5 bases). Germline V lookup: CDR1 SGDLS, CDR2 YYNGEE. V shed 0 bases and J shed 4 bases, with 10 bases lying between them. The CDR3 has 14 residues.